This TCR beta chain was captured by sequencing in a study of molecular identifiers for immune sequencing clone quantification (dated by TCRdb to the late 2010s). For context, the study as a whole: For a replicate experiment, the RNA from either around 20,000 or 100,000 naive CD8 T cells was divided into five aliquots, and four of those aliquots went on to sequencing. CD8 T cells were used in a methods study to benchmark molecular-identifier clustering-based TCR repertoire sequencing (MIDCIRS) and TCR RNA copy counting. Overall study outcomes, separate from this receptor: Even against a background of around 900,000 naive CD8 T cells, spiked-in Jurkat TCR RNA amounting to a single cell's worth was reported to be detectable. In CMV-specific effector cells, clones with more than 20 RNA copies accounted for over 97% of molecules, whereas in naive cells such clones accounted for under 1%. When barcode sub-clustering was omitted, TCR diversity was inflated by chimeric consensus sequences, with chimeras reaching as high as 47%. Identical TCR molecules sharing a barcode could cause highly expanded clone sizes to be underestimated. Modeling estimated about 3.3 recovered TCR RNA copies per cell, compared with around 9.7 by digital PCR, which implies about 30% capture efficiency. The naive libraries included spiked-in Jurkat TCR RNA (about ten copies' worth), and this Jurkat TCR RNA is not part of the donor repertoire.

Libraries of naive CD8 T cells were built from anywhere between about 17,000 and 1,000,000 sorted cells, with 10%, 30% or 50% of the purified RNA used. On a BD FACSAria II, naive CD8 T cells were FACS-sorted as CD8+CD4-CCR7+CD45RA+ and collected into RLT Plus buffer. Detection sensitivity was tested by spiking Jurkat RNA equal to around 11 TCR copies' worth into samples containing 20,000-1,000,000 naive CD8 T cells. CD8 T cells were enriched using RosetteSep CD8+ T Cell Enrichment Cocktail and Ficoll-Paque, and the enriched cells then underwent ACK red cell lysis. The library was produced with PCR. The sequencer listed for this sample is Illumina HiSeq 4000. Preparation of bulk TCR libraries followed a previously described approach, with the TCR primers listed in Table S5. Total RNA was purified with the Qiagen AllPrep DNA/RNA kit. Before analysis, reads from multiple sequencing runs of the same library were pooled. As for the original processing: Reads were retained only if an exact TCR constant sequence was present, and the retained reads were trimmed to 150 nt and grouped according to their 12-nt molecular barcodes. Reads inside each barcode group were sub-clustered using a 15% Levenshtein threshold, and a quality-weighted consensus sequence was constructed for each RNA molecule. Non-functional sequences were discarded, and so were lower-count sequences lying one edit away from another sequence. Based on a fit of two negative binomial distributions, barcode sub-clusters having less than 20% of the maximum read count were discarded. Starting from the raw public reads, TCRdb applied fastp trimming at Q25, assembled clones with MiXCR and retained in-frame beta chains. CDR3 protein sequences are deduplicated, and each keeps its most common genes and DNA. For this entry, the V and J calls and clone size follow TCRdb and not the study's own pipeline. A total of over 600,000 distinct CDR3 sequences appear in this sample, 15% to 20% of them only once. The ten largest clones represent 0.85% to 0.9% of the sample.

CDR1 and CDR2, per the germline V gene (reference sequence), are DFQATT and SNEGSKA. The CDR3 contains 12 residues, cysteine and phenylalanine counted. Solely the CDR3 DNA is kept, with 36 bases framed from the first base. V was cut back by 5 bases and J by 10 bases, leaving a gap of 15 bases between them. As regards this clonotype: Its antigen specificity is not known. This may arise from a read error, as a much more abundant clone is one base away.

The receptor was isolated from a human donor in good health. Some libraries in this study had Jurkat cell RNA spiked in. The sequence is built from TRBV20-1 and TRBJ2-1; a tentative D match to TRBD2 spans 6 bases. The sample taken for sequencing was naive CD8+ T cells from blood, with Jurkat cell RNA spiked in. The cell subset or site tag for this specimen amounts to: FACS-sorted CD8+CD4-CCR7+CD45RA+ naive T cells. The DNA reads TGCAGTGCTGGAGCAGGGACTGGCGAGCAGTTCTTC. Translated, it reads CSAGAGTGEQFF.